This T cell receptor beta chain was profiled in a study of T cell changes during pregnancy in multiple sclerosis. This CDR3 spans 16 amino acids. J was trimmed by 2 bases and V by 0 bases; bases with no gene match: 4. From germline, CDR1 is MNHEY and CDR2 SVGAGI. Produced via immunoSEQ multiplex PCR; TCRdb's table is partial and in-frame only. The table has 55,000 to 65,000 clones, 90% seen once. The sample in question was peripheral blood, obtained in the first trimester of pregnancy. This receptor was taken from a female donor in good health, enrolled as a control in a pregnancy study. The rearrangement joins TRBV6-5 to TRBJ1-3; 7 nucleotides align to TRBD1. CDR3 coding DNA: TGTGCCAGCAGTTACTCCTTGACAGGGACTGGAAACACCATATATTTT. Its protein product is CASSYSLTGTGNTIYF.